This record concerns one TCR beta chain sequence. Trimming took 5 bases from V and 6 from J; bases not matched to a gene: 9. Germline assignment: CDR1 SGHTA and CDR2 FQGTGA. The CDR3 covers 15 residues. This entry belongs to a study of patients and donors after allogeneic stem cell transplantation. TCRdb processed the RT-PCR reads anew with MiXCR; each CDR3 protein has one entry. This sample yields roughly 940,000 distinct CDR3 sequences, of which more than 15% are seen a single time; around 6% belongs to the top ten. The sequenced sample consisted of blood, either unsorted or a sorted T cell fraction (not recorded which). V usage is TRBV7-3 and J usage is TRBJ2-4, with 8 bases lining up with TRBD1. The sequence came from a human donor who was either an allogeneic HSCT recipient or a stem cell or donor lymphocyte infusion donor (not recorded which). It is not recorded whose cells these are; they may come from a transplant donor. For the CDR3, the DNA is TGTGCCAGCAGCCCTTTGGACAGGGCTGGAAACATTCAGTACTTC. This sequence encodes CASSPLDRAGNIQYF.